This T cell receptor beta chain was recovered during a study of CD4+ T cells in melanoma. As regards this clone: Its antigen is not identified.

After removal of 4 bases from V and 0 bases from J, the junction contained 6 bases not matched to a gene. The V gene's germline CDR1 is SGHDT and CDR2 YYEEEE. This CDR3 comprises 15 residues. Generated by immunoSEQ multiplex PCR, the TCRdb table keeps only in-frame clones and is missing some. This table has some 50,000 clones, 85% to 90% appearing once. Broader study findings: A reported correlation linked neoantigen-specific CD4+ T cells to CD8+, macrophage and B cell function. Reportedly, melanoma neoantigen-specific CD4+ T cells showed varied differentiation states.

Sequenced sample: peripheral blood. This receptor was identified in a human donor with melanoma. The chain carries TRBV5-6 and TRBJ2-7; 8 nucleotides align to TRBD1. The CDR3 sequence is CASSQGASSSYEQYF. CDR3 DNA: TGTGCCAGCAGCCAGGGGGCGTCGAGCTCCTACGAGCAGTACTTC.